Below are 15 T cell receptor beta chains sequenced from a single sample in a study of regulatory T cells in long-lasting Graves disease. Arm-PCR of CDR3 regions and iRepertoire HTBI primers were used to build TCR beta libraries. MiXCR, run by TCRdb on the multiplex PCR reads, gives a single entry per CDR3 protein. This sample yields about 330,000 distinct CDR3 sequences, of which around 15% are seen a single time; around 20% belongs to the top ten. Time point denoted: newly diagnosed GD, antithyroid drugs for less than 3 months. The TCR library was made from RNA extracted from PBMCs. These sequences were also reported in another study, on T cells in Graves' hyperthyroidism and ophthalmopathy.

The source material was peripheral blood mononuclear cells (PBMCs), sampled at new diagnosis, from a patient treated with antithyroid drugs. The receptors originated from a woman in her late teens or twenties with Graves disease.

At least ten counts were recorded for this clonotype. The rearrangement links TRBV6-2 or TRBV6-3 to TRBJ1-2, with 10 bases that match TRBD1. The CDR3 covers 16 residues. With 0 bases clipped from V and 3 bases from J, the junction kept 4 bases outside the gene matches. Germline CDR1 is MNHEY and CDR2 is SVGEGT. This CDR3 is CASSYSRGQGDYGYTF. The CDR3 region has the DNA TGTGCCAGCAGTTACTCGCGCGGACAGGGGGACTATGGCTACACCTTC.

This clonotype appeared many times. The chain carries TRBV12-3 or TRBV12-4 and TRBJ1-3; D is possibly TRBD1 (5 bases). Trimming cost V 6 bases and J 1 base, with 10 bases left between them. The CDR3 consists of 14 residues. The CDR3 coding sequence is TGTGCCAGCAGCCAAGGACATTCTGGAAACACCATATATTTT. Translation: CASSQGHSGNTIYF.

This clonotype occurred a few times. In DNA, the CDR3 is TGTGCCAGCAGCTTGGTAGGGGAGTCGAACACCGGGGAGCTGTTTTTT. Translation: CASSLVGESNTGELFF. The chain is built from TRBV5-4 and TRBJ2-2; TRBD1 or TRBD2 may be the D gene (5 bases each). The CDR3 contains 16 residues. V was pared by 0 bases and J by 0 bases, with 9 bases between. Per germline, CDR1 SGHNT and CDR2 YYREEE (reference sequence).

This clonotype was picked up a small number of times. At one end, the junction sequence differs from germline, possibly due to a read error. CDR3 region: CASGLGGRQNEQYF. The CDR3 nucleotides read TGTGCCAGCGGCTTGGGCGGGAGGCAAAACGAGCAGTACTTC. The chain employs TRBV7-2 and TRBJ2-7, with TRBD2 matching over 8 bases. Germline V gives CDR1 SGHTA, CDR2 FQGNSA. This CDR3 spans 14 amino acids.

At least ten counts were recorded for this clonotype. The genes are TRBV3-1 and TRBJ2-5; 7 positions agree with TRBD1. The V gene's germline CDR1 is LGHDT and CDR2 YNNKEL (reference sequence). V was pared by 1 base and J by 5 bases, with 7 bases of the junction left unmatched. This CDR3 has 15 residues. CDR3 protein: CASSQGQTGMETQYF. The DNA for the CDR3 is TGTGCCAGCAGCCAAGGACAGACAGGGATGGAGACCCAGTACTTC.

This clonotype was seen only a few times. One base away lies a much larger clone, so this may be a sequencing read error. This rearrangement joins TRBV28 to TRBJ2-1; 10 nucleotides line up with TRBD1. Trimming at V came to 4 bases and at J to 7 bases, leaving 10 bases not matched to a gene. Germline V lookup: CDR1 MDHEN, CDR2 SYDVKM. The length of the CDR3 is 16 residues. The CDR3 sequence is CASSSPGQGEVNEQFF. The CDR3 nucleotides are TGTGCCAGCAGTTCCCCAGGACAGGGGGAGGTAAATGAGCAGTTCTTC.

This clonotype was counted ten times or more. V is TRBV11-2 and J is TRBJ2-3; tentatively, D is TRBD1 or TRBD2 (7 bases each). Germline V gene data show CDR1 as SGHAT and CDR2 as FQNNGV. Trimming pared 7 bases from V and 4 bases from J, leaving 15 bases between. This CDR3 contains 14 residues. The CDR3 here is CASTRGGGPDTQYF. The DNA of the CDR3 is TGTGCCAGCACCAGGGGAGGGGGCCCAGATACGCAGTATTTT.

For this clonotype: This may be a read error, as it is one base from a much larger clone. V gene TRBV27 combines with J gene TRBJ2-3; 16 bases fit TRBD2. V was pared by 6 bases and J by 0 bases, with 6 bases of the junction left unmatched. CDR3 length equals 18 residues. The germline CDR1 and CDR2 sequences are MNHEY and SMNVEV (reference sequence). The CDR3 region is CASSEGLAGGQSTDTQYF. CDR3 in DNA: TGTGCCAGCAGCGAGGGACTAGCGGGGGGGCAGAGCACAGATACGCAGTATTTT.

The chain recombines TRBV6-2 or TRBV6-3 with TRBJ2-7, with D possibly TRBD1 on 8 matching bases. V dropped 6 bases and J dropped 6 bases, with 15 bases sitting between them. From germline, CDR1 is MNHEY and CDR2 SVGEGT. The CDR3 loop spans 13 amino acids. This CDR3 reads CASRTGEGLEQYF. The CDR3 region has the DNA TGTGCCAGCAGGACAGGGGAGGGTCTCGAGCAGTACTTC.

This clonotype was recorded many times. This CDR3 reads CASSPGRSYGYTF. The CDR3 DNA sequence: TGTGCCAGCAGCCCCGGCCGAAGCTATGGCTACACCTTC. The V and J genes are TRBV7-6 and TRBJ1-2; D is uncertain. V was cut by 5 bases and J by 4 bases, with 11 bases left in between. In germline, CDR1 is SGHVS, CDR2 FNYEAQ. The CDR3 has 13 residues.

Many counts were recorded for this clonotype. The chain carries TRBV30 and TRBJ1-5, with D unresolved. V lost 0 bases and J 0 bases, leaving 3 bases between the germline ends. Germline CDR1 and CDR2: GTSNPN and SVGIG (reference sequence). This CDR3 has 13 amino acids. This CDR3 reads CAWSVGSNQPQHF. CDR3 in DNA: TGTGCCTGGAGTGTAGGTAGCAATCAGCCCCAGCATTTT.

In regard to this clonotype: A read error is possible here, since a much larger clone lies one base away. The chain carries TRBV11-2 and TRBJ1-6; the D gene is possibly TRBD1 (6 bases). The CDR3 spans 14 residues. CDR1 is SGHAT, CDR2 FQNNGV, per germline. The CDR3 bases are TGTGCCAGCAGCTTAAAAGGGGGTAATTCACCCCGCCACTTT. Translation gives CASSLKGGNSPRHF.

This clonotype was found many times. The gene calls are TRBV2 and TRBJ1-2; 9 nucleotides agree with TRBD1. The V gene end was trimmed by 4 bases and the J gene end by 2 bases; junction bases not matched to a gene: 5. CDR1 and CDR2 from the germline V gene are SNHLY and FYNNEI. CDR3 length equals 15 residues. The CDR3 reads CASSGWTGENYGYTF. CDR3 coding DNA: TGTGCCAGCAGTGGTTGGACAGGGGAAAACTATGGCTACACCTTC.

At least ten counts were recorded for this clonotype. CDR3 sequence: CASSESGAVAYEQYF. The CDR3 nucleotides read TGTGCCAGCAGCGAATCAGGTGCCGTAGCCTACGAGCAGTACTTC. This chain uses TRBV28 with TRBJ2-7; D is uncertain. The CDR3 length is 15 residues. Germline CDR1 and CDR2: MDHEN and SYDVKM. The V and J ends lost 6 bases and 2 bases respectively, with 17 bases between them.

This clonotype appeared a few times. The CDR3 nucleotides read TGCAGCGTTGTTGAAGGGACAGGGACTGGCTACACCTTC. Residues: CSVVEGTGTGYTF. The chain is built from TRBV29-1 and TRBJ1-2; 9 bases match TRBD1. CDR3 size: 13 residues. Trimming removed 4 bases from V and 7 bases from J; junction bases left unmatched: 7. CDR1 and CDR2 from the germline V gene are SQVTM and ANQGSEA.